A selection of T cell receptor beta chains follows, all from one sample in a study of shared clonotypes between healthy human individuals. Generated by immunoSEQ multiplex PCR, the TCRdb table keeps only in-frame clones and is missing some. The data hold more than 850,000 clones, with approximately 80% observed a single time. Sequencing was carried out using memory CD4+ T cells from PBMCs. Receptors originate from a man aged 18-30 years in good health. Some clones in this sample may be carry-over from other donors' samples. Each CDR3 is given with its conserved first and last residue. The D gene is left open where the match is weak. Not all rows give a size; the values are once, few, many and, for expanded clones, a class.

d_call	v_call	j_call	clone_size	cdr3_nt	cdr3_aa
TRBD2	TRBV19	TRBJ2-5	few	TGTGCCAGTAGTATCACCGGGACTAGCGGGAGGGCTGAAGAGACCCAGTACTTC	CASSITGTSGRAEETQYF
TRBD2	TRBV4-2	TRBJ2-7	.	TGTGCCAGCAGCCCGGGTGGGACTAGCGACTACGAGCAGTACTTC	CASSPGGTSDYEQYF
TRBD1	TRBV5-4	TRBJ2-7	.	TGTGCCAGCAGTCTTACCGGGACAGGTAACGAGCAGTACTTC	CASSLTGTGNEQYF
TRBD2	TRBV19	TRBJ2-4	.	TGTGCCAGTAGTATAGGTGGACCCAAGGGACTAGCCGTACTACAAAGCAAAAACATTCAGTACTTC	CASSIGGPKGLAVLQSKNIQYF
.	TRBV2	TRBJ1-1	.	TGTGCCAGCAGTGCTGAATTGGGCACTGAAGCTTTCTTT	CASSAELGTEAFF
.	TRBV5-1	TRBJ2-5	.	TGCGCCAGCAGCTTCGTCGGGGCCCAAGAGACCCAGTACTTC	CASSFVGAQETQYF
TRBD2	TRBV15	TRBJ2-1	.	TGTGCCACCAGCAGAGGGACTAGCGGCTACAATGAGCAGTTCTTC	CATSRGTSGYNEQFF
.	TRBV2	TRBJ1-2	.	TGTGCCAGCAGTGATGGGACACCCTATGGCTACACCTTC	CASSDGTPYGYTF
.	TRBV7-2	TRBJ1-2	.	TGTGCCAGCAGCCCCCGGGCCTTCCACCGGGATGGCTACACCTTC	CASSPRAFHRDGYTF
TRBD1	TRBV27	TRBJ2-7	.	TGTGCCAGCAGTCCGAGGACAGGATACGAGCAGTACTTC	CASSPRTGYEQYF
.	TRBV4-1	TRBJ1-2	.	TGCGCCAGCAGCCAAGGGGGTAGGGGAGGTTACGGCTACACCTTC	CASSQGGRGGYGYTF
TRBD1	TRBV9	TRBJ2-2	.	TGTGCCAGCAACAGGGGTTGGACCGGGGAGCTGTTTTTT	CASNRGWTGELFF
TRBD1	TRBV28	TRBJ2-3	.	TGTGCCAGCGGGGAACCGGGACAGGATATGTATTTT	CASGEPGQDMYF
TRBD2	TRBV7-2	TRBJ2-7	.	TGTGCCAGCAGTCTCTCCGGGGGAGGGCCCTACGAGCAGTACTTC	CASSLSGGGPYEQYF
TRBD1	TRBV2	TRBJ2-1	.	TGTGCCAGCCGCGGGCAGGGGGCTTGGGATGAGCAGTTCTTC	CASRGQGAWDEQFF
TRBD2	TRBV30	TRBJ2-5	.	TGTGCCTGGGGACTCCAGACTAGCGGAACTAAAGAGACCCAGTACTTC	CAWGLQTSGTKETQYF
TRBD2	TRBV4-1	TRBJ2-3	few	TGCGCCAGCAGCCGATTAGGACTAGCGGGGAACGGGGGGGATACGCAGTATTTT	CASSRLGLAGNGGDTQYF
.	TRBV2	TRBJ2-7	.	TGTGCCAGCAGTGGCCGTCTCAGGTCCACCTACGAGCAGTACTTC	CASSGRLRSTYEQYF
.	TRBV20-1	TRBJ2-1	.	TGCAGTGCTAGGACCTACAATGAGCAGTTCTTC	CSARTYNEQFF
.	TRBV7-2	TRBJ2-7	.	TGTGCCAGCAGCTTAAGGAGGGATTCCTACGAGCAGTACTTC	CASSLRRDSYEQYF
TRBD1	TRBV6-4	TRBJ1-2	many	TGTGCCAGCAGTGACCCCCGGACAGGGAACTATGGCTACACCTTC	CASSDPRTGNYGYTF
.	TRBV7-8	TRBJ2-2	.	TGTGCCAGCAGCTTCACCCAGACGAACACCGGGGAGCTGTTTTTT	CASSFTQTNTGELFF
.	TRBV5-4	TRBJ2-1	.	TGTGCCAGCAGTTCGCTAGGACGGCCCTACAATGAGCAGTTCTTC	CASSSLGRPYNEQFF